The following is a T cell receptor beta chain sequence with its context. As yet, its antigen is unknown. The study enrolled healthy HIV-negative adults without recent acute infections or vaccinations as donors. This sample is part of a study of shared clonotypes between healthy human individuals. Background on the study: Donors were two women and a few men aged 18 to 49.

The CDR3 runs 12 residues. Germline CDR1 is MNHEY and CDR2 is SVGAGI. The study's findings and limits: Donors were few, which limited the genetic and exposure-history diversity represented. Generally, naive subsets came out with larger estimated richness than memory subsets.

Clones were read by immunoSEQ multiplex PCR, and TCRdb kept only the in-frame ones, dropping some. The sample yields roughly 2.2 million clones, over 85% seen once. V and J are TRBV6-5 and TRBJ1-1; tentative D call: TRBD1 (6 bases). The sample was naive CD4+ T cells from PBMCs. The subset here: CD45RA+ positively selected. This TCR came from a young man in good health. Some clones in this sample may be carry-over from other donors' samples. The CDR3 sequence: CASGRGQTEAFF. In DNA, the CDR3 is TGTGCATCGGGCCGGGGGCAAACTGAAGCTTTCTTT.